This T cell receptor beta chain was found in a study of T-cell reconstitution after alpha-beta-depleted transplantation in children. The TCRbeta library was prepared with unique molecular identifiers. In TCRdb, the PCR reads were re-called with MiXCR into one record per CDR3 protein. The sample lists around 400,000 distinct CDR3 sequences, approximately 10% seen once, with roughly 5% in the top ten. Per germline, CDR1 SGHVS and CDR2 FQNEAQ. The length of the CDR3 is 14 residues. Trimming removed 3 bases at V and 2 bases at J, with 8 bases between. This clonotype was counted only a few times. J is TRBJ2-1 and V is TRBV7-8, with a tentative D call TRBD1 (6 bases). The TCR comes from a human donor who donated a stem cell graft to a child with acute myeloid leukemia. This specimen was PBMCs from the stem cell graft donor, taken from the stem cell graft. The CDR3 is CASSLRTAYNEQFF. The CDR3 DNA is TGTGCCAGCAGCTTGAGGACAGCCTACAATGAGCAGTTCTTC.